One sample yielded the 24 T cell receptor beta chains listed below, sequenced in a study of T-cell reconstitution after alpha-beta-depleted transplantation in children. It was with unique molecular identifiers that the TCRbeta library was prepared. TCRdb recomputed calls from the PCR reads with MiXCR, one row per CDR3 protein. The sample lists some 830,000 distinct CDR3 sequences, roughly 15% seen once, with roughly 5% in the top ten. The sequencing used PBMCs, mostly from graft donor cells, collected 360 days after TCRalphabeta/CD19-depleted stem cell transplant. These receptors were taken from a male patient aged 10-17 years who had a stem cell transplant for acute lymphoblastic leukemia, so the T cells may come from the graft donor.

This sequence joins TRBV6-1 and TRBJ2-3, with D possibly TRBD2 on 6 matching bases. Per the germline V gene, CDR1 is MNHNS and CDR2 is SASEGT. This CDR3 region has 13 residues. The V end was cut by 8 bases, the J end by 4 bases, with 13 bases between. The CDR3 DNA is TGTGCCAGCGGTCGACTAGGAGCAGATACGCAGTATTTT. This gives the protein CASGRLGADTQYF.

This clonotype was found a few times. This sequence joins TRBV5-1 and TRBJ2-1, with 16 bases that match TRBD2. The CDR3 totals 14 residues. V lost 5 bases, J lost 14 bases, and 7 bases stayed unmatched. Germline V CDR1 and CDR2: SGHRS, YFSETQ. The chain's CDR3 is CASSWGTSGRAEFF. As DNA, the CDR3 is TGCGCCAGCAGTTGGGGGACTAGCGGGAGGGCCGAGTTCTTC. Supplemented by reference TRBV5-1 and TRBJ2-1, the full variable domain reads KAGVTQTPRYLIKTRGQQVTLSCSPISGHRSVSWYQQTPGQGLQFLFEYFSETQRNKGNFPGRFSGRQFSNSRSEMNVSTLELGDSALYLCASSWGTSGRAEFFGPGTRLTVL.

This chain joins TRBV10-3 and TRBJ2-3, with no clear D. Germline V lookup: CDR1 ENHRY, CDR2 SYGVKD. The CDR3 has 11 amino acids. Trimming pared 9 bases from V and 2 bases from J, leaving 6 bases between. The CDR3 loop reads CAIGNTDTQYF. The CDR3 DNA sequence: TGTGCCATAGGAAACACAGATACGCAGTATTTT.

This clonotype has more than one count but fewer than ten. The chain has TRBV9 and TRBJ2-2; 9 bases line up with TRBD1. The length of the CDR3 is 15 residues. Germline loops: CDR1 SGDLS, CDR2 YYNGEE. Trimming cost V 3 bases and J 4 bases; bases outside gene matches: 4. The CDR3 is CASSGGQGGTGELFF. CDR3 nucleotides: TGTGCCAGCAGCGGGGGACAGGGCGGCACCGGGGAGCTGTTTTTT.

This chain links TRBV7-9 with TRBJ2-7; D possibly corresponds to TRBD1 (6 bases). CDR3 length: 12 residues. The germline gives CDR1 SEHNR, CDR2 FQNEAQ (reference sequence). The ends were cut back, 6 bases at V and 6 bases at J, with 12 bases in the middle. CDR3: CASSRQAFEQYF. DNA of the CDR3: TGTGCCAGCAGTCGACAGGCTTTCGAGCAGTACTTC.

This clonotype was picked up one time. The genes are TRBV4-1 and TRBJ1-3, with TRBD1 as a possible D gene (6 bases). This CDR3 is 18 amino acids long. Between the trimmed V and J ends, which lost 3 bases and 0 bases, there was a span of 18 bases. CDR1 and CDR2 from the germline V gene are MGHRA and YSYEKL. The CDR3 sequence is CASSQTPRGQSSGNTIYF. CDR3 coding DNA: TGCGCCAGCAGCCAGACCCCCAGAGGACAGAGCTCTGGAAACACCATATATTTT.

V is TRBV27 and J is TRBJ2-7; D not resolved. Germline V lookup: CDR1 MNHEY, CDR2 SMNVEV (reference sequence). This CDR3 contains 13 residues. Trimming stripped 0 bases from V and 3 bases from J, with 6 bases between. The CDR3 region is CASSLSSVYEQYF. CDR3 coding DNA: TGTGCCAGCAGTTTATCCAGTGTCTACGAGCAGTACTTC.

CDR3 DNA sequence: TGTGCCAGCAGTTTTAGGGGGACTAGCTCCTACGAGCAGTACTTC. Its translation: CASSFRGTSSYEQYF. The V gene is TRBV28, the J gene TRBJ2-7; 8 bases match TRBD2. V lost 3 bases, J lost 0 bases, and 4 bases stayed unmatched. Germline CDR1 and CDR2: MDHEN and SYDVKM. The length of the CDR3 is 15 residues.

This clonotype occurred many times. The chain has TRBV29-1 and TRBJ2-5; the match to TRBD1 covers 9 bases. The CDR3 extends over 13 amino acids. CDR1 and CDR2 (germline): SQVTM, ANQGSEA. With 3 bases clipped from V and 7 bases from J, the junction kept 6 bases outside the gene matches. CDR3 amino acids: CSVEGQGSGTQYF. Here the CDR3 DNA reads TGCAGCGTTGAGGGACAGGGCTCCGGGACCCAGTACTTC.

This chain uses TRBV5-1 with TRBJ2-7, with D hard to call. This CDR3 has 12 amino acids. Trimming took off 4 bases at V and 6 bases at J, with 11 bases between the two ends. The germline V gene encodes CDR1 SGHRS and CDR2 YFSETQ. The CDR3 spells CASSQSPLEQYF. CDR3 DNA: TGCGCCAGCAGCCAATCCCCCCTCGAGCAGTACTTC.

This CDR3 is CASSTGQFNTEAFF. The CDR3 DNA follows: TGTGCCAGCAGCACAGGACAGTTTAACACTGAAGCTTTCTTT. The rearrangement uses TRBV4-2 and TRBJ1-1; possibly TRBD1 for D (6 bases). This CDR3 has 14 residues. Germline assignment: CDR1 LGHNA and CDR2 YNFKEQ. V lost 5 bases and J lost 2, with 12 bases in between.

The rearrangement uses TRBV10-3 and TRBJ1-2, with a weak D call TRBD1 (6 bases). Deletions cut 10 bases from V and 0 bases from J, with 18 bases between. The germline V gene has CDR1 ENHRY and CDR2 SYGVKD. This CDR3 contains 15 residues. The CDR3, as DNA: TGTGCCACAACGAGGGGGGGGGACCCTAACTATGGCTACACCTTC. It translates to CATTRGGDPNYGYTF.

V usage is TRBV19 and J usage is TRBJ2-1; 9 bases match TRBD1. Germline V gives CDR1 LNHDA, CDR2 SQIVND (reference sequence). The V gene end was trimmed by 5 bases and the J gene end by 7 bases; junction bases not matched to a gene: 15. There are 17 residues in the CDR3. CDR3 sequence (DNA): TGTGCCAGTAGTCTTGATACTCGGACAGGGGTGAGGAATGAGCAGTTCTTC. Its translation: CASSLDTRTGVRNEQFF.

The chain employs TRBV7-9 and TRBJ1-2; D remains ambiguous. V lost 0 bases, J lost 6 bases, and 5 bases lay in between. Germline CDR1 and CDR2: SEHNR and FQNEAQ (reference sequence). The CDR3 spans 12 residues. In DNA form, the CDR3 reads TGTGCCAGCAGCTTAGCGGTGGATGGCTACACCTTC. Its translation: CASSLAVDGYTF.

The gene calls are TRBV11-1 and TRBJ2-1; 9 bases line up with TRBD2. V shed 1 base, J shed 5 bases, and the junction held 21 bases outside the gene matches. Germline CDR1 is SGHAT and CDR2 is FQDESV (reference sequence). The CDR3 has 21 residues. CDR3 nucleotide sequence: TGTGCCAGCAGCTTAGGCGGGCAGGGTCCCTTTTCCAGCGGGAGGAACAATGAGCAGTTCTTC. Translation gives CASSLGGQGPFSSGRNNEQFF. Together with reference TRBV11-1 and TRBJ2-1, the CDR3 gives the full variable domain: EAEVAQSPRYKITEKSQAVAFWCDPISGHATLYWYRQILGQGPELLVQFQDESVVDDSQLPKDRFSAERLKGVDSTLKIQPAELGDSAMYLCASSLGGQGPFSSGRNNEQFFGPGTRLTVL.

This clonotype was observed at least ten times. The J gene is TRBJ2-1, the V gene TRBV5-1, with 9 bases matching TRBD2. Germline CDR1 reads SGHRS; CDR2 reads YFSETQ. CDR3 length: 18 amino acids. The junction had 14 bases not matched to a gene; V was cut back by 7 bases and J by 0 bases. CDR3 in amino acids: CASGHRAGLASSYNEQFF. In DNA form, the CDR3 reads TGCGCCAGCGGCCACAGGGCTGGACTAGCGAGCTCCTACAATGAGCAGTTCTTC.

This clonotype was recorded many times. The V call is TRBV29-1, the J call TRBJ2-7; D assignment may be TRBD1 or TRBD2 (5 bases each). From germline, CDR1 is SQVTM and CDR2 ANQGSEA. The CDR3 spans 13 residues. Deletions cut 6 bases from V and 0 bases from J, with 12 bases between. The CDR3 nucleotides are TGCAGCGTCGGGGACGGTAGCTCCTACGAGCAGTACTTC. Residues: CSVGDGSSYEQYF.

V is TRBV5-1 and J is TRBJ2-2; D might be TRBD2 (5 bases). Trimming removed 3 bases from V and 7 bases from J, with 16 bases in between. Germline CDR1 SGHRS, CDR2 YFSETQ. The CDR3 contains 15 residues. DNA for the CDR3: TGCGCCAGCAGCTCCACTCCGGAGGTTGGCGGGGAGCTGTTTTTT. Translation: CASSSTPEVGGELFF.

There are many counts of this clonotype. The V gene is TRBV5-1, the J gene TRBJ2-3; no reliable D call. CDR1 and CDR2 (germline): SGHRS, YFSETQ. The germline V and J ends were trimmed by 3 bases and 1 base, with 12 bases remaining between them. The CDR3 length is 15 residues. CDR3 sequence (DNA): TGCGCCAGCAGCTCCTCCTGGGATCGCACAGATACGCAGTATTTT. Amino acids: CASSSSWDRTDTQYF. Variable domain in full (rest from reference TRBV5-1 and TRBJ2-3): KAGVTQTPRYLIKTRGQQVTLSCSPISGHRSVSWYQQTPGQGLQFLFEYFSETQRNKGNFPGRFSGRQFSNSRSEMNVSTLELGDSALYLCASSSSWDRTDTQYFGPGTRLTVL.

This clonotype appeared a few times. J is TRBJ1-4 and V is TRBV5-1; no clear D gene. Between the trimmed V and J ends, which lost 4 bases and 5 bases, there was a span of 9 bases. Germline V gene lookup returns CDR1 SGHRS and CDR2 YFSETQ. This CDR3 is built from 13 residues. CDR3 DNA sequence: TGCGCCAGCAGCCCGACCACGAATGAAAAACTGTTTTTT. As protein: CASSPTTNEKLFF.

In its sample, this clonotype was seen many times. The rearrangement joins TRBV18 to TRBJ2-7; no firm D call. Germline CDR1 KGHSH, CDR2 LQKENI. Trimming stripped 6 bases from V and 2 bases from J, with 11 bases between. The CDR3 totals 13 residues. The CDR3 DNA is TGTGCCAGCTCGCCGGCTAGGGCCTACGAGCAGTACTTC. This codes for CASSPARAYEQYF.

There are a few counts of this clonotype. The gene calls are TRBV5-1 and TRBJ1-1, with D hard to call. Germline values: CDR1 SGHRS, CDR2 YFSETQ. Trimming took off 3 bases at V and 5 bases at J, with 14 bases between the two ends. The CDR3 has 14 residues. CDR3 sequence reads: CASSYVTRETEAFF. The CDR3 DNA follows: TGCGCCAGCAGCTATGTGACACGGGAAACTGAAGCTTTCTTT.

The gene calls are TRBV10-3 and TRBJ1-6; no definite D call. The germline V gene encodes CDR1 ENHRY and CDR2 SYGVKD. V lost 8 bases, J lost 11 bases, and 19 bases lay in between. This CDR3 has 14 amino acids. The CDR3 here is CAIAQAAEVTPLHF. CDR3 DNA: TGTGCCATCGCGCAGGCCGCGGAGGTGACACCCCTCCACTTT.

The chain joins TRBV9 to TRBJ2-7, with 7 bases lining up with TRBD2. Germline V gives CDR1 SGDLS, CDR2 YYNGEE. The CDR3 contains 15 residues. J gave up 0 bases and V 5 bases, and 8 bases lay outside the gene matches. The CDR3 region is CASSHGGGSSYEQYF. The CDR3 DNA is TGTGCCAGCAGTCATGGTGGCGGGAGCTCCTACGAGCAGTACTTC.